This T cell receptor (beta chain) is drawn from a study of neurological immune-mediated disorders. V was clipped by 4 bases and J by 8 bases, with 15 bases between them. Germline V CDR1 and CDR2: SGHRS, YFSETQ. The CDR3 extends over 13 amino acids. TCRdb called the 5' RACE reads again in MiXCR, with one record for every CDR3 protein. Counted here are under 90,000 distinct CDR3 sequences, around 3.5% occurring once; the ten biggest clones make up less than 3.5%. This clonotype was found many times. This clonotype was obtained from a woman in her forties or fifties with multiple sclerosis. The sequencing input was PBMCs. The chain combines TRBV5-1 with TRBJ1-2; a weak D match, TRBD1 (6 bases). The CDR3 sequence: CASSPPEQGGYTF. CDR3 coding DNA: TGCGCCAGCAGCCCTCCGGAGCAGGGGGGCTACACCTTC.